This TCR beta chain derives from a study of radiation and T cells in renal cell carcinoma. Note on this clone: What it binds is not known.

Study-level points and caveats: Without pretreatment biopsies, baseline tumor clonotype presence was undetermined. In blood, top tumor clones expanded by 2 weeks, shrinking by 4.

Only in-frame clones appear in the TCRdb table, and some are missing; sequencing was by immunoSEQ multiplex PCR. The sample holds some 150,000 clones, approximately 91% seen once. Time point in this sample: baseline pretreatment blood. Treatment noted: 15 Gy SBRT to primary tumor, nephrectomy 4 weeks later. The CDR3 covers 17 residues. Germline V gene lookup returns CDR1 LGHNA and CDR2 YNFKEQ. The junction had 11 bases not matched to a gene; V was cut back by 1 base and J by 5 bases. The TCR was taken from a woman aged 45 to 65 with renal cell carcinoma. This rearrangement joins TRBV4-2 to TRBJ2-7; 10 nucleotides align to TRBD2. Material: blood, obtained from a patient whose treatment included radiotherapy and nephrectomy. In DNA form, the CDR3 reads TGTGCCAGCAGCCAAGTGCTAGCGGGGGAGGGTGAAAACGAGCAGTACTTC. This sequence encodes CASSQVLAGEGENEQYF.